Shown below are 17 T cell receptor beta chains from a single sample sequenced in a study of T cell changes during pregnancy in multiple sclerosis. Clones were read by immunoSEQ multiplex PCR, and TCRdb kept only the in-frame ones, dropping some. Of around 24,000 clones in the sample, 80% to 90% were seen once. Sequencing used CD8+ T cells from peripheral blood mononuclear cells, obtained in the first trimester of pregnancy. The receptors originated from a female donor in good health, enrolled as a control in a pregnancy study.

In this sample, this clone turned up once. The V gene is TRBV19, the J gene TRBJ1-1; 7 bases align to TRBD1. The CDR3 totals 11 residues. Trimming cost V 9 bases and J 10 bases; bases outside gene matches: 8. Germline CDR1 is LNHDA and CDR2 is SQIVND (reference sequence). The CDR3, as DNA: TGTGCCAGCCGACAGGGAGTTTTAGCTTTCTTT. It translates to CASRQGVLAFF.

The V gene is TRBV2, the J gene TRBJ1-4, with 8 bases matching TRBD1. The CDR3 consists of 14 residues. The germline V gene encodes CDR1 SNHLY and CDR2 FYNNEI. V lost 5 bases to trimming and J lost 4 bases; unmatched junction nucleotides: 3. CDR3 sequence: CASSPGQDNEKLFF. CDR3 sequence (DNA): TGTGCCAGCAGTCCGGGACAGGATAATGAAAAACTGTTTTTT.

The chain employs TRBV7-3 and TRBJ2-1; 8 nucleotides match TRBD2. In germline, CDR1 is SGHTA, CDR2 FQGTGA. This CDR3 region has 15 residues. The V and J ends lost 5 bases and 5 bases, in that order; junction bases with no gene match: 8. The CDR3 loop is CASSLTSGYNNEQFF. In DNA form, the CDR3 reads TGTGCCAGCAGCCTTACTAGCGGTTATAACAATGAGCAGTTCTTC.

This clone has only a few counts. Here the CDR3 reads CASSYRGRRSPLHF. CDR3 DNA: TGTGCCAGCAGTTACAGGGGGCGCAGGTCACCCCTCCACTTT. This rearrangement joins TRBV6-5 to TRBJ1-6; 7 bases line up with TRBD1. The V gene end was trimmed by 2 bases and the J gene end by 10 bases; junction bases not matched to a gene: 5. The CDR3 runs to 14 residues. Per germline, CDR1 MNHEY and CDR2 SVGAGI.

The chain couples TRBV28 to TRBJ2-1, with 9 bases aligning to TRBD1. Germline CDR1 MDHEN, CDR2 SYDVKM. This CDR3 spans 16 amino acids. Trimming took 6 bases from V and 7 from J; bases not matched to a gene: 13. CDR3 sequence reads: CASSLSGTGKANEQFF. The CDR3 coding sequence is TGTGCCAGCAGCCTTTCCGGGACAGGGAAGGCGAATGAGCAGTTCTTC.

The gene calls are TRBV5-6 and TRBJ2-7, with TRBD1 matching 7 bases. CDR1 and CDR2 (germline): SGHDT, YYEEEE. V was clipped by 2 bases and J by 3 bases; unmatched bases: 8. The CDR3 sequence is 15 residues long. CDR3: CASSFPRDSGYEQYF. The CDR3 bases are TGTGCCAGCAGCTTCCCCCGGGACAGCGGCTACGAGCAGTACTTC.

The J gene is TRBJ2-5, the V gene TRBV5-6, with D possibly being TRBD2 (5 bases). CDR1 and CDR2 from the germline V gene are SGHDT and YYEEEE. Trimming took off 4 bases at V and 3 bases at J, with 16 bases between the two ends. This CDR3 region has 15 residues. DNA for the CDR3: TGTGCCAGCAGCCCGGCGGAGGCCTCGAAAGAGACCCAGTACTTC. Its translation: CASSPAEASKETQYF.

The chain employs TRBV28 and TRBJ2-5; 13 nucleotides agree with TRBD2. V lost 3 bases and J lost 5; bases outside the gene matches: 6. Germline assignment: CDR1 MDHEN and CDR2 SYDVKM. This CDR3 region has 16 residues. CDR3 sequence: CASSLWGTSGVETQYF. The CDR3 bases are TGTGCCAGCAGTTTGTGGGGGACTAGCGGGGTTGAGACCCAGTACTTC.

The chain links TRBV29-1 to TRBJ2-7, with D maybe TRBD2 (5 bases). Trimming cost V 0 bases and J 2 bases, with 17 bases left between them. This CDR3 spans 16 amino acids. Germline V gene sequence: CDR1 SQVTM, CDR2 ANQGSEA. In DNA, the CDR3 is TGCAGCGTTGAAGAGGAAACCGGGAAATCCGCCTACGAGCAGTACTTC. Translating it yields CSVEEETGKSAYEQYF.

The chain has TRBV4-1 and TRBJ2-2; D might be TRBD2 (7 bases). CDR3 length: 19 amino acids. The V end was cut by 0 bases, the J end by 1 base, with 18 bases between. Germline V lookup: CDR1 MGHRA, CDR2 YSYEKL. The CDR3 loop is CASSQEGGAGTRNTGELFF. CDR3 DNA: TGCGCCAGCAGCCAAGAAGGGGGGGCAGGGACGAGGAACACCGGGGAGCTGTTTTTT.

This rearrangement joins TRBV4-3 to TRBJ1-5, with D unresolved. CDR3 length equals 17 residues. CDR1 and CDR2 (germline): LGHNA, YSLEER. Trimming took off 0 bases at V and 9 bases at J, with 21 bases between the two ends. The CDR3 reads CASSQDWADGPARPQHF. CDR3 DNA: TGCGCCAGCAGCCAAGATTGGGCAGATGGCCCGGCGCGGCCCCAGCATTTT.

The chain recombines TRBV6-4 with TRBJ2-3; 8 bases align to TRBD1. CDR1 is MRHNA, CDR2 SNTAGT, per germline. J lost 4 bases, V lost 0 bases, and 0 bases had no gene match. The CDR3 is 14 amino acids. The CDR3 DNA reads as TGTGCCAGCAGTGACTCGACAGGGGCAGATACGCAGTATTTT. Translated: CASSDSTGADTQYF.

Here the CDR3 reads CASAGGPFPDTQYF. In DNA form, the CDR3 reads TGTGCCAGCGCGGGGGGGCCGTTCCCAGATACGCAGTATTTT. This rearrangement joins TRBV27 to TRBJ2-3; 9 bases map to TRBD2. V was pared by 8 bases and J by 4 bases, with 7 bases of the junction left unmatched. The length of the CDR3 is 14 residues. CDR1 and CDR2 from the germline V gene are MNHEY and SMNVEV (reference sequence).

The genes are TRBV7-9 and TRBJ2-7, with 7 bases that match TRBD1. The CDR3 length is 13 residues. CDR1 is SEHNR, CDR2 FQNEAQ, per germline (reference sequence). The V and J ends lost 6 bases and 5 bases, in that order; junction bases with no gene match: 7. The CDR3 loop is CASRQGQVDEQYF. CDR3 nucleotides: TGTGCCAGCAGACAAGGACAGGTCGACGAGCAGTACTTC.

The chain joins TRBV15 to TRBJ2-7; perhaps TRBD2 as D (5 bases). The CDR3 runs to 13 residues. V lost 6 bases and J lost 2, with 11 bases in between. Germline CDR1 LNHNV, CDR2 YYDKDF (reference sequence). CDR3 protein: CATRVGGTYEQYF. The CDR3 DNA reads as TGTGCCACCAGGGTCGGAGGAACCTACGAGCAGTACTTC.

The chain links TRBV28 to TRBJ1-1, with TRBD1 matching 7 bases. CDR1 is MDHEN, CDR2 SYDVKM, per germline. V trimming: 6 bases; J trimming: 4 bases; junction bases outside the gene matches: 8. The CDR3 is 14 residues long. DNA of the CDR3: TGTGCCAGCAGCCCTACAGGGGTCGGCACTGAAGCTTTCTTT. It encodes CASSPTGVGTEAFF. Full variable domain (missing parts from reference TRBV28 and TRBJ1-1): DVKVTQSSRYLVKRTGEKVFLECVQDMDHENMFWYRQDPGLGLRLIYFSYDVKMKEKGDIPEGYSVSREKKERFSLILESASTNQTSMYLCASSPTGVGTEAFFGQGTRLTVV.

V gene TRBV5-5 combines with J gene TRBJ2-3; D not certain. This CDR3 region has 18 residues. V lost 0 bases and J lost 2, with 19 bases in between. Germline CDR1 is SGHKS and CDR2 is YYEKEE (reference sequence). The CDR3 nucleotides are TGTGCCAGCAGCTTGGTAAGCTTGGTAGCTTCCCTCACAGATACGCAGTATTTT. Amino acid sequence: CASSLVSLVASLTDTQYF.